The sequence of this T cell receptor (beta chain) was determined in a study of PD-1 blockade in classical Hodgkin lymphoma. Study-level results: Whereas CD4+ TCR diversity had risen significantly by C4D1, CD8+ TCR diversity had not.

Per germline, CDR1 SGHTA and CDR2 FQGNSA. This CDR3 has 15 amino acids. J lost 3 bases, V lost 7 bases, and 12 bases had no gene match. There was relapse after autologous stem cell transplantation in every patient, and there was variation in brentuximab vedotin exposure. Of note for this clone: Its antigen is as yet unknown.

Sequencing used immunoSEQ multiplex PCR; TCRdb keeps in-frame clones, though not all of them. The table has under 110,000 clones, 75% to 90% seen once. The receptor's source is a human donor with classical Hodgkin lymphoma. The sequences come from peripheral blood mononuclear cells (PBMCs), collected before the second cycle of nivolumab. This rearrangement joins TRBV7-2 to TRBJ2-7, with 7 positions matching TRBD2. CDR3 in amino acids: CASILYDGGDYEQYF. As DNA, the CDR3 is TGTGCCAGCATCCTCTATGATGGGGGGGACTACGAGCAGTACTTC.